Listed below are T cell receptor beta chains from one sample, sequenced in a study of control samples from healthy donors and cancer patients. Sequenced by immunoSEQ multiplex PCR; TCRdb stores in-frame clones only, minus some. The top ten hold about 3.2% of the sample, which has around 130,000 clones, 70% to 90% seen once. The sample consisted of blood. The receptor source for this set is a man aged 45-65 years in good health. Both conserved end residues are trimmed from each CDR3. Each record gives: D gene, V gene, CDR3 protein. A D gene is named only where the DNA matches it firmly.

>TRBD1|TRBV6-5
ASTRGQGNEKLF
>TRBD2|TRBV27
ASRSGGGSSYNEQF
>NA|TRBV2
ASSERGSPWDSPLH
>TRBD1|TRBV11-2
ASSLGETGNSYEQY
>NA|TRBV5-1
ASTSTGQETQY
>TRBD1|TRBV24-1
ATSDWTGSTDTQY
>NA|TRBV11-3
ASSRNGEQF
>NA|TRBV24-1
ATSDLGNTEAF
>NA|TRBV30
AWSEGDSNQPQH
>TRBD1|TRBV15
ATSRDGGGGQPQH
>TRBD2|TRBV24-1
ATSDRSGGAINEQF
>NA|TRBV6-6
ASSYLEGLGYGYT
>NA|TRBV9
ASSVGGSQNTEAF
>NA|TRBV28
ASSLELGGDYGYT
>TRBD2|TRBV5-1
ASSLEPAGFQETQY
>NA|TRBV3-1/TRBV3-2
ASSLRGSGNTEAF
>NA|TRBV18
ASSSDKGGTGELF
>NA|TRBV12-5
ASGFSRGLATEAF
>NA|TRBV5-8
ASSVRSKTQY
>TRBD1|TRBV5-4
ASSLQGAAEAF
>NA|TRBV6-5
ASISTGNQPQH
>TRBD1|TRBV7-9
ASSLGDSFNQPQH
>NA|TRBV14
ASSQEVRVTGELF
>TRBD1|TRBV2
ASRPGTGINFEQY
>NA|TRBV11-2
ASSFSVSSYEQY
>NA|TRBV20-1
SASRAVLGAF
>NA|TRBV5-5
ASSLGHDGSPLH
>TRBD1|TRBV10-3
AISTGTGGYEQY
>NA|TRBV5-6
ASSLKDTQY
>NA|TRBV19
ASNRDTNTGELF
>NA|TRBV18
ASSPFRAENYGYT
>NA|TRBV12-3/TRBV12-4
ASSLNQETQY
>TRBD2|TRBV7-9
ASSRSGAVDTQY
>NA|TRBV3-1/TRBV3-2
ASSQTGGAGEKLF
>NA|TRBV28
ASGVTREQF
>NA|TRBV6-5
ASSYQGRTEAF
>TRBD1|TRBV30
AWSVPSTGGTQPQH
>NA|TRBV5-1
ASSTTGTKYNEQF
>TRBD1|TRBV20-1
SASLDRGSTDTQY
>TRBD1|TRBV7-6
ASRETGGLVGELF
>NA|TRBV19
ASRGNSGNTIY
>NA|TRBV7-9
ASSEIRETQY
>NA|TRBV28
ASSLAGYHSNQPQH
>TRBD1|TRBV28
ASTTSEGARNTIY